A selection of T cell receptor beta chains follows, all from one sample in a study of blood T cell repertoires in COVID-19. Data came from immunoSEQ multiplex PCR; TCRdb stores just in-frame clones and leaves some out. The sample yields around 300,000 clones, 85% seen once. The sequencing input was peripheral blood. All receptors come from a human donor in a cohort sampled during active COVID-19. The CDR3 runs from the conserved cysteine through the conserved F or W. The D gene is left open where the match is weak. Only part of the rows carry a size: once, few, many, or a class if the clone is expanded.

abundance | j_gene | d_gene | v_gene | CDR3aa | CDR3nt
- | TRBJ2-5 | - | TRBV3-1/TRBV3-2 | CASSQAAGEETQYF | TGTGCCAGCAGCCAAGCCGCCGGGGAGGAGACCCAGTACTTC
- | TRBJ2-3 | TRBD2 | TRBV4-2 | CASSQGQAGGIDTQYF | TGTGCCAGCAGCCAGGGACAAGCGGGGGGGATTGATACGCAGTATTTT
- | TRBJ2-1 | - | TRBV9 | CASSVGRGSNEQFF | TGTGCCAGCAGCGTAGGAAGGGGGAGCAATGAGCAGTTCTTC
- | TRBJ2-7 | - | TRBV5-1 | CASSLGGLSYEQYF | TGCGCCAGCAGCTTGGGGGGACTGTCCTACGAGCAGTACTTC
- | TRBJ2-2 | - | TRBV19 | CASRTVDISNTGELFF | TGTGCCAGCAGAACTGTCGACATCTCGAACACCGGGGAGCTGTTTTTT
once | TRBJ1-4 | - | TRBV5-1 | CASSRAGVATNEKLFF | TGCGCCAGCAGCCGGGCAGGGGTAGCAACTAATGAAAAACTGTTTTTT
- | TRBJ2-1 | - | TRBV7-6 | CASSLADSGVNEQFF | TGTGCCAGCAGCTTAGCCGACTCAGGGGTAAATGAGCAGTTCTTC
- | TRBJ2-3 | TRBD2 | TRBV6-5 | CASSNRGVGTDTQYF | TGTGCCAGCAGTAACCGGGGGGTCGGCACAGATACGCAGTATTTT
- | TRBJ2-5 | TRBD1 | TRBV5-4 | CASSLASTGGIGTQYF | TGTGCCAGCAGCTTGGCCTCGACAGGGGGCATCGGGACCCAGTACTTC
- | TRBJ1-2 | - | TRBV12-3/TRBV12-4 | CASSYRQDYGYTF | TGTGCCAGCAGCTACCGACAGGACTATGGCTACACCTTC
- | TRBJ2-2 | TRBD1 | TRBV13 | CASSLEQGATGELFF | TGTGCCAGCAGCTTAGAGCAGGGGGCAACCGGGGAGCTGTTTTTT
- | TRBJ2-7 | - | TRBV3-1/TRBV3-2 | CASSQSPRFYEQYF | TGTGCCAGCAGCCAAAGCCCCCGGTTCTACGAGCAGTACTTC
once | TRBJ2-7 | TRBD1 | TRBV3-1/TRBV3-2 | CASSQGAGQGFYEQYF | TGTGCCAGCAGCCAAGGGGCGGGACAGGGCTTCTACGAGCAGTACTTC
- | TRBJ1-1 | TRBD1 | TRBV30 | CAWSAGTDEAFF | TGTGCCTGGAGTGCCGGGACAGATGAAGCTTTCTTT
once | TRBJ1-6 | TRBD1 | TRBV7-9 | CASSPTGGPNSPLHF | TGTGCCAGCAGCCCAACAGGGGGCCCTAATTCACCCCTCCACTTT
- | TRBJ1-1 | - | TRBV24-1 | CATSDLTEVRLF | TGTGCCACCAGTGATTTGACGGAGGTAAGACTCTTT
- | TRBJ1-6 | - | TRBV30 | CACLSSYNSPLHF | TGTGCCTGTCTTAGCTCCTATAATTCACCCCTCCACTTT
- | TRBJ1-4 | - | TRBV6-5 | CASSLRQAENEKLFF | TGTGCCAGCAGTCTGAGACAGGCGGAAAATGAAAAACTGTTTTTT
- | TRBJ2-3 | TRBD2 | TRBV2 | CASSELAGASTDTQYF | TGTGCCAGCAGTGAACTAGCGGGAGCTAGCACAGATACGCAGTATTTT
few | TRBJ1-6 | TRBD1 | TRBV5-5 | CASSDRGNSPLHF | TGTGCCAGCAGCGACAGGGGTAATTCACCCCTCCACTTT
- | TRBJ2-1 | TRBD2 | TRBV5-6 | CASSLTTSGGPRNEQFF | TGTGCCAGCAGCCTGACGACTAGCGGGGGGCCGCGGAATGAGCAGTTCTTC
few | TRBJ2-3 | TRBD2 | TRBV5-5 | CASTHWSRLAGAGDTQYF | TGTGCCAGCACCCATTGGTCGAGGCTAGCGGGGGCCGGAGATACGCAGTATTTT
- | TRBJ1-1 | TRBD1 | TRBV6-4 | CASRPGTGNTEAFF | TGTGCCAGCAGGCCCGGGACAGGGAACACTGAAGCTTTCTTT
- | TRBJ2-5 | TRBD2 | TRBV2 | CASSEPLQLAGNETQYF | TGTGCCAGCAGTGAACCCCTCCAACTAGCGGGGAATGAGACCCAGTACTTC
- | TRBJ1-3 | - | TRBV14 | CASSQDLVQGDTIYF | TGTGCCAGCAGCCAAGATCTGGTACAGGGCGACACCATATATTTT
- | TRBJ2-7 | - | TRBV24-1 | CATSDNLRTQMGEQYF | TGTGCCACCAGTGATAATCTGAGGACTCAGATGGGCGAGCAGTACTTC
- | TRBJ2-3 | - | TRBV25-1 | CASSLVGNRAGDTQYF | TGTGCCAGCAGCCTCGTAGGCAATAGGGCGGGAGATACGCAGTATTTT
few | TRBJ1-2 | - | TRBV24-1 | CATSDPSREGANYGYTF | TGTGCCACCAGTGATCCCTCCCGGGAAGGAGCTAACTATGGCTACACCTTC
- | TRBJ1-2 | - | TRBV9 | CASSADINNYGYTF | TGTGCCAGCAGCGCGGACATAAATAACTATGGCTACACCTTC
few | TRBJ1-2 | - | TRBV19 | CASTSGGDINYGYTF | TGTGCCAGTACATCAGGAGGGGATATCAACTATGGCTACACCTTC
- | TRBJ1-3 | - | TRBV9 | CASRADSSGNTIYF | TGTGCCAGCAGGGCAGACAGCTCTGGAAACACCATATATTTT
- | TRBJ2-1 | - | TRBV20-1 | CSATSREQFF | TGCAGTGCTACCTCCCGTGAGCAGTTCTTC